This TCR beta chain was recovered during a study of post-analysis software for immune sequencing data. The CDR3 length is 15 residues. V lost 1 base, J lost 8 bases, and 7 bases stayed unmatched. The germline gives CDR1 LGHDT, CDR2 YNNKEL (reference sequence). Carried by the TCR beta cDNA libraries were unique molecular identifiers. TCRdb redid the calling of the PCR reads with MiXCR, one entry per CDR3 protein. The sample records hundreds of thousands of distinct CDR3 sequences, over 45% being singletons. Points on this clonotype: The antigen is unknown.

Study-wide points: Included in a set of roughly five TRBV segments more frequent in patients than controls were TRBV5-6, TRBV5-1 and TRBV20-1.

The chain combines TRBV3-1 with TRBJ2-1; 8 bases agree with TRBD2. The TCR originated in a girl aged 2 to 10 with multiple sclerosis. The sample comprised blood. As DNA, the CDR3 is TGTGCCAGCAGCCAAGGCCCCGGGGGGGGGTATGAGCAGTTCTTC. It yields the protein CASSQGPGGGYEQFF.